What follows are 29 T cell receptor beta chains derived from one specimen sequenced in a study of somatic mutations in cytotoxic T cells in rheumatoid arthritis. TCRdb's copy holds only in-frame clones and misses some; the assay was immunoSEQ multiplex PCR. Among under 20,000 clones listed, around 83% were seen once. The sequenced sample was CD8+ T cells sorted from blood. The receptors were gathered from an adult with rheumatoid arthritis.

The rearrangement uses TRBV2 and TRBJ2-5; 10 nucleotides line up with TRBD2. After removal of 7 bases from V and 12 bases from J, the junction contained 8 bases not matched to a gene. Per germline, CDR1 SNHLY and CDR2 FYNNEI. The CDR3 length is 12 residues. CDR3: CASNGLADGEYF. CDR3 sequence (DNA): TGTGCCAGCAATGGACTAGCGGATGGGGAGTACTTC. Using reference TRBV2 and TRBJ2-5 for the parts outside the CDR3, the full variable domain is EPEVTQTPSHQVTQMGQEVILRCVPISNHLYFYWYRQILGQKVEFLVSFYNNEISEKSEIFDDQFSVERPDGSNFTLKIRSTKLEDSAMYFCASNGLADGEYFGPGTRLLVL.

This chain connects TRBV13 to TRBJ2-1; 7 nucleotides agree with TRBD2. Per germline, CDR1 PRHDT and CDR2 FYEKMQ (reference sequence). The CDR3 runs 16 residues. V shed 5 bases and J 0 bases; nucleotides not matched to a gene: 7. The CDR3 DNA is TGTGCCAGCAGCAATATAGCGGGCAGCTCCTACAATGAGCAGTTCTTC. Encoded protein: CASSNIAGSSYNEQFF.

The rearrangement links TRBV30 to TRBJ1-5; D is uncertain. This CDR3 is 14 amino acids long. V gave up 4 bases and J gave up 0 bases, with 10 bases separating them. Germline V gene sequence: CDR1 GTSNPN, CDR2 SVGIG (reference sequence). The chain's CDR3 is CAWNHGGSNQPQHF. The CDR3 region has the DNA TGTGCCTGGAACCACGGAGGTAGCAATCAGCCCCAGCATTTT.

In its sample, this clone was seen once. V gene TRBV19 combines with J gene TRBJ1-1; D unresolved. This CDR3 region has 11 residues. Germline values: CDR1 LNHDA, CDR2 SQIVND (reference sequence). V was cut by 8 bases and J by 3 bases, with 7 bases left in between. This chain's CDR3 is CASSLDTEAFF. As DNA, the CDR3 is TGTGCCAGTTCCCTAGACACTGAAGCTTTCTTT.

This clone came up a few times. The chain couples TRBV29-1 to TRBJ1-1; D uncertain. This CDR3 spans 10 amino acids. Germline V lookup: CDR1 SQVTM, CDR2 ANQGSEA. With 6 bases removed from V and 11 bases from J, the gap between germline ends came to 13 bases. CDR3 sequence reads: CSVTSQSAFF. The CDR3 DNA reads TGCAGCGTAACGTCCCAGTCTGCTTTCTTT.

This clone occurred once. The V gene is TRBV30, the J gene TRBJ2-4; D perhaps matches TRBD2 (6 bases). Per germline, CDR1 GTSNPN and CDR2 SVGIG (reference sequence). Trimming took off 3 bases at V and 1 base at J, with 22 bases between the two ends. The CDR3 totals 18 residues. CDR3 in amino acids: CAWSPMTTGGMAKNIQYF. The CDR3 DNA is TGTGCCTGGAGCCCAATGACGACTGGAGGGATGGCCAAAAACATTCAGTACTTC.

V gene TRBV11-2 combines with J gene TRBJ1-3; D is ambiguous. The V gene lost 2 bases and the J gene lost 0 bases, with 17 bases spanning the gap. Germline lookup yields CDR1 SGHAT and CDR2 FQNNGV. This CDR3 is 18 amino acids long. The CDR3 is CASSLFGVEGLSGNTIYF. For the CDR3, the DNA is TGTGCCAGCAGCTTATTTGGTGTAGAGGGCCTCTCTGGAAACACCATATATTTT.

The table lists this clone with a count of one. The chain employs TRBV9 and TRBJ2-2, with TRBD1 identical over 9 bases. V was clipped by 5 bases and J by 4 bases; unmatched bases: 6. CDR1 is SGDLS, CDR2 YYNGEE, per germline. The CDR3 loop spans 15 amino acids. In DNA, the CDR3 is TGTGCCAGCAGAGATAGACAGGGGGGCACCGGGGAGCTGTTTTTT. This codes for CASRDRQGGTGELFF.

This clone was seen a single time. The CDR3: CASSSDSSSYEQYF. The CDR3 bases are TGTGCCAGCAGCTCAGACAGCAGCTCCTACGAGCAGTACTTC. This chain uses TRBV7-9 with TRBJ2-7; TRBD1 might be the D (5 bases). The CDR3 has 14 residues. Trimming removed 4 bases at V and 0 bases at J, with 10 bases between. Germline V lookup: CDR1 SEHNR, CDR2 FQNEAQ (reference sequence).

This chain connects TRBV7-9 to TRBJ1-4, with a tentative D call TRBD1 (6 bases). Germline V lookup: CDR1 SEHNR, CDR2 FQNEAQ (reference sequence). With 3 bases removed from V and 3 bases from J, the gap between germline ends came to 11 bases. The CDR3 has 15 amino acids. The CDR3 here is CASSLPGASNEKLFF. CDR3 bases: TGTGCCAGCAGCTTGCCAGGGGCGTCTAATGAAAAACTGTTTTTT.

The chain links TRBV4-2 to TRBJ1-2; 7 bases align to TRBD1. The CDR3 covers 15 residues. Losses at the gene ends were 0 bases for V and 7 bases for J; bases not matched to a gene: 8. Germline CDR1 is LGHNA and CDR2 is YNFKEQ. CDR3 nucleotide sequence: TGTGCCAGCAGCCAAGATATGGGAACAGGGGCTGGCTACACCTTC. Protein product: CASSQDMGTGAGYTF.

The rearrangement links TRBV15 to TRBJ2-1; 13 bases agree with TRBD2. Germline CDR1 is LNHNV and CDR2 is YYDKDF (reference sequence). V shed 0 bases and J 0 bases; nucleotides not matched to a gene: 14. The CDR3 consists of 22 residues. CDR3 sequence reads: CATSRDFEPGLAGLSSYNEQFF. The CDR3, as DNA: TGTGCCACCAGCAGAGATTTCGAGCCGGGACTAGCGGGATTAAGCTCCTACAATGAGCAGTTCTTC.

The chain joins TRBV6-6 to TRBJ2-7, with D maybe TRBD2 (6 bases). The germline gives CDR1 MNHNY, CDR2 SVGAGI (reference sequence). V lost 2 bases to trimming and J lost 6 bases, with 14 bases between them. The CDR3 length is 14 residues. CDR3 sequence (DNA): TGTGCCAGCAGTTACCCCGGGAGCGGCATCGAGCAGTACTTC. Translation gives CASSYPGSGIEQYF.

The table lists this clone with a count of one. V usage is TRBV7-9 and J usage is TRBJ2-1; a possible D gene is TRBD1 (7 bases). V was clipped by 4 bases and J by 0 bases, with 13 bases between them. From germline, CDR1 is SEHNR and CDR2 FQNEAQ (reference sequence). The CDR3 runs to 16 residues. CDR3 DNA sequence: TGTGCCAGCAGCTCCGGAGGGGGCGCCTCCTACAATGAGCAGTTCTTC. Its translation: CASSSGGGASYNEQFF.

This chain joins TRBV11-2 and TRBJ1-6; a possible D gene is TRBD1 (5 bases). Germline values: CDR1 SGHAT, CDR2 FQNNGV. V lost 3 bases, J lost 8 bases, and 17 bases lay in between. The CDR3 extends over 16 amino acids. CDR3 DNA: TGTGCCAGCAGCTTTGGAAACAGGCGCATGGATTCACCCCTCCACTTT. Protein: CASSFGNRRMDSPLHF.

There are a few counts of this clone. In DNA form, the CDR3 reads TGTGCCAGCAGCGTATTGGGGGAGATTGGCTACACCTTC. As protein: CASSVLGEIGYTF. The chain has TRBV9 and TRBJ1-2; D may be TRBD1 (5 bases). The V gene lost 1 base and the J gene lost 7 bases, with 11 bases spanning the gap. CDR1 and CDR2 (germline): SGDLS, YYNGEE. The CDR3 is 13 amino acids. Full variable domain (outside the CDR3, taken from reference TRBV9 and TRBJ1-2): DSGVTQTPKHLITATGQRVTLRCSPRSGDLSVYWYQQSLDQGLQFLIQYYNGEERAKGNILERFSAQQFPDLHSELNLSSLELGDSALYFCASSVLGEIGYTFGSGTRLTVV.

The chain couples TRBV5-4 to TRBJ1-3; a possible D gene is TRBD1 (5 bases). In germline, CDR1 is SGHNT, CDR2 YYREEE (reference sequence). The CDR3 extends over 12 amino acids. Trimming cost V 0 bases and J 7 bases, with 5 bases left between them. The CDR3 bases are TGTGCCAGCAGCTTGGGGGGGAACACCATATATTTT. This codes for CASSLGGNTIYF.

This sequence joins TRBV11-2 and TRBJ2-7; the match to TRBD1 covers 7 bases. CDR1 and CDR2 from the germline V gene are SGHAT and FQNNGV. After removal of 4 bases from V and 0 bases from J, the junction contained 3 bases not matched to a gene. CDR3 length equals 14 residues. CDR3 region: CASSSGQFSYEQYF. For the CDR3, the DNA is TGTGCCAGCAGCTCGGGACAGTTCTCCTACGAGCAGTACTTC.

V gene TRBV28 combines with J gene TRBJ2-1, with 7 bases fitting TRBD1. The V gene's germline CDR1 is MDHEN and CDR2 SYDVKM. The V and J ends lost 5 bases and 9 bases, in that order; junction bases with no gene match: 13. There are 15 residues in the CDR3. The CDR3 spells CASSAPETGYVEQFF. The CDR3 region has the DNA TGTGCCAGCAGTGCACCGGAGACAGGGTATGTTGAGCAGTTCTTC.

The chain employs TRBV7-9 and TRBJ1-1, with D maybe TRBD1 (6 bases). This CDR3 has 17 residues. Germline V lookup: CDR1 SEHNR, CDR2 FQNEAQ (reference sequence). Trimming removed 0 bases from V and 0 bases from J, with 14 bases in between. The CDR3 region is CASSLAHWTAMNTEAFF. As DNA, the CDR3 is TGTGCCAGCAGCTTAGCGCATTGGACAGCCATGAACACTGAAGCTTTCTTT.

This clone turned up a few times. The chain is built from TRBV28 and TRBJ2-7, with no clear D. CDR3 length: 16 residues. Trimming removed 6 bases at V and 0 bases at J, with 18 bases between. The germline CDR1 and CDR2 sequences are MDHEN and SYDVKM. For the CDR3, the DNA is TGTGCCAGCAGAAATACAATGGACGGGTACTCCTACGAGCAGTACTTC. It yields the protein CASRNTMDGYSYEQYF.

This clone was detected only a few times. This sequence joins TRBV29-1 and TRBJ1-1; perhaps TRBD1 as D (5 bases). Germline CDR1 SQVTM, CDR2 ANQGSEA. The V end lost 3 bases, the J end lost 1 base, and 6 bases lay between the germline ends. The CDR3 contains 12 residues. CDR3 residues: CSVDRENTEAFF. In DNA form, the CDR3 reads TGCAGCGTTGACAGGGAGAACACTGAAGCTTTCTTT.

J is TRBJ1-5 and V is TRBV5-5; D not certain. Germline values: CDR1 SGHKS, CDR2 YYEKEE (reference sequence). The CDR3 has 16 residues. Between the trimmed V and J ends, which lost 0 bases and 1 base, there was a span of 11 bases. The CDR3 region has the DNA TGTGCCAGCAGCTTGGATTGGGGATGGAGCAATCAGCCCCAGCATTTT. Protein: CASSLDWGWSNQPQHF.

The count of this clone is one. At the DNA level, this CDR3 is encoded by other sequences in the same sample as well. This rearrangement joins TRBV28 to TRBJ1-2; no reliable D call. V was trimmed by 3 bases and J by 1 base, leaving 15 bases between them. The CDR3 length is 16 residues. Germline CDR1 MDHEN, CDR2 SYDVKM. CDR3: CASSFVSGSLNYGYTF. The CDR3 DNA follows: TGTGCCAGCAGTTTCGTAAGTGGCAGTCTTAACTATGGCTACACCTTC.

J is TRBJ2-1 and V is TRBV6-1; D possibly corresponds to TRBD1 (6 bases). The CDR3 is 14 amino acids. The germline CDR1 and CDR2 sequences are MNHNS and SASEGT. V was trimmed by 4 bases and J by 6 bases, leaving 13 bases between them. The CDR3 reads CASSGILDSNEQFF. CDR3 nucleotides: TGTGCCAGCAGTGGAATCCTGGACAGCAATGAGCAGTTCTTC.

This chain connects TRBV5-4 to TRBJ1-4; the D gene is possibly TRBD1 (5 bases). The germline V and J ends were trimmed by 4 bases and 5 bases, with 12 bases remaining between them. The length of the CDR3 is 14 residues. Germline CDR1 SGHNT, CDR2 YYREEE (reference sequence). The CDR3 sequence: CASSEGAVNEKLFF. CDR3 bases: TGTGCCAGCAGCGAAGGGGCAGTCAATGAAAAACTGTTTTTT.

The rearrangement links TRBV27 to TRBJ2-7, with 7 bases aligning to TRBD1. The germline V gene has CDR1 MNHEY and CDR2 SMNVEV (reference sequence). There are 19 residues in the CDR3. With V trimmed by 0 bases and J by 0 bases, 14 bases remained unmatched. Here the CDR3 reads CASSLSSRGRGSSSYEQYF. CDR3 DNA: TGTGCCAGCAGTTTATCGAGTCGAGGCAGGGGGTCGAGCTCCTACGAGCAGTACTTC.

The chain uses TRBV9 and TRBJ2-1; D is undetermined. V shed 0 bases and J shed 7 bases, with 11 bases lying between them. The CDR3 contains 14 residues. Germline CDR1 SGDLS, CDR2 YYNGEE. DNA of the CDR3: TGTGCCAGCAGCGTAGCCAATCTAGGTAATGAGCAGTTCTTC. Its protein is CASSVANLGNEQFF.

The chain carries TRBV9 and TRBJ2-1; D perhaps matches TRBD1 (6 bases). Trimming removed 7 bases from V and 4 bases from J, with 12 bases in between. The CDR3 covers 13 residues. Per the germline V gene, CDR1 is SGDLS and CDR2 is YYNGEE. CDR3 sequence (DNA): TGTGCCAGCCAGGGGCCCCCATACAATGAGCAGTTCTTC. Its translation: CASQGPPYNEQFF.